One and the same sample provided the 11 T cell receptor beta chains below, sequenced in a study of blood T cell repertoires in COVID-19. Assay used: immunoSEQ multiplex PCR; TCRdb lists only in-frame clones, some missing. The table records 75,000 to 90,000 clones, 75% to 90% of them present only once. The sequencing sample was made of peripheral blood. All receptors come from a woman aged 70 to 79 with acute or convalescent COVID-19.

This chain connects TRBV10-3 to TRBJ2-7, with 7 nucleotides matching TRBD1. CDR1 and CDR2 (germline): ENHRY, SYGVKD. The V and J ends lost 10 bases and 6 bases, in that order; junction bases with no gene match: 9. The CDR3 runs to 12 residues. The CDR3: CATAFRDSEQYF. In DNA form, the CDR3 reads TGTGCCACCGCATTTCGGGACAGCGAGCAGTACTTC.

This rearrangement joins TRBV7-3 to TRBJ2-3, with a tentative D call TRBD2 (6 bases). CDR1 and CDR2 from the germline V gene are SGHTA and FQGTGA. This CDR3 has 15 residues. Trimming stripped 2 bases from V and 4 bases from J, with 13 bases between. CDR3 region: CASSLSGLASDTQYF. The CDR3 bases are TGTGCCAGCAGCTTATCGGGACTGGCATCAGATACGCAGTATTTT.

This clone was picked up one time. V gene TRBV5-4 combines with J gene TRBJ2-5; 8 bases are shared with TRBD1. The CDR3 extends over 14 amino acids. V shed 4 bases and J 5 bases; nucleotides not matched to a gene: 7. Germline V gene lookup returns CDR1 SGHNT and CDR2 YYREEE (reference sequence). The CDR3 DNA reads as TGTGCCAGCAGCGATCGGACAGGGTGGGAGACCCAGTACTTC. Encoded protein: CASSDRTGWETQYF.

The chain uses TRBV29-1 and TRBJ1-3, with a tentative D call TRBD1 (5 bases). The germline CDR1 and CDR2 sequences are SQVTM and ANQGSEA. The V and J ends lost 3 bases and 4 bases respectively, with 13 bases between them. There are 14 residues in the CDR3. Here the CDR3 DNA reads TGCAGCGTTGACCCAAATACAGGAGGAAACACCATATATTTT. As protein: CSVDPNTGGNTIYF.

The V and J genes are TRBV7-2 and TRBJ1-1; no definite D call. Per germline, CDR1 SGHTA and CDR2 FQGNSA. CDR3 length: 15 amino acids. V was clipped by 8 bases and J by 8 bases, with 24 bases between them. The CDR3 region has the DNA TGTGCCAGCTCCCCACATGGATCGGGTGTATCAGAAGCTTTCTTT. It codes for CASSPHGSGVSEAFF.

The genes are TRBV19 and TRBJ1-2; a possible D gene is TRBD1 (5 bases). CDR1 and CDR2 from the germline V gene are LNHDA and SQIVND (reference sequence). CDR3 length: 16 amino acids. The V gene lost 1 base and the J gene lost 0 bases, with 12 bases spanning the gap. CDR3 loop: CASSIAAGLTNYGYTF. CDR3 coding DNA: TGTGCCAGTAGTATAGCCGCGGGACTGACTAACTATGGCTACACCTTC.

The CDR3 region has the DNA TGCGCCAGCAGCTTACTACAGGGTTACGAGCAGTACTTC. As protein: CASSLLQGYEQYF. This chain uses TRBV5-1 with TRBJ2-7; TRBD1 is a possible D gene (6 bases). Trimming removed 2 bases at V and 4 bases at J, with 10 bases between. This CDR3 spans 13 amino acids. Germline V lookup: CDR1 SGHRS, CDR2 YFSETQ. Variable domain in full (rest from reference TRBV5-1 and TRBJ2-7): KAGVTQTPRYLIKTRGQQVTLSCSPISGHRSVSWYQQTPGQGLQFLFEYFSETQRNKGNFPGRFSGRQFSNSRSEMNVSTLELGDSALYLCASSLLQGYEQYFGPGTRLTVT.

V and J are TRBV5-1 and TRBJ2-2, with unresolved D. Per the germline V gene, CDR1 is SGHRS and CDR2 is YFSETQ. V dropped 0 bases and J dropped 1 base, with 7 bases sitting between them. There are 15 residues in the CDR3. CDR3 residues: CASSLAAGNTGELFF. CDR3 in DNA: TGCGCCAGCAGCTTGGCCGCAGGGAACACCGGGGAGCTGTTTTTT.

This rearrangement joins TRBV12-3 or TRBV12-4 to TRBJ1-1; D unclear. This CDR3 is 13 amino acids long. Trimming cost V 5 bases and J 1 base, with 8 bases left between them. CDR3 nucleotide sequence: TGTGCCAGCAGTCTCTCTTCGAACACTGAAGCTTTCTTT. This sequence encodes CASSLSSNTEAFF.

The V gene is TRBV19, the J gene TRBJ1-4; D is perhaps TRBD1 (5 bases). Trimming took 3 bases from V and 4 from J, leaving 9 bases between them. This CDR3 spans 14 amino acids. CDR1 LNHDA and CDR2 SQIVND come from the germline V gene (reference sequence). The CDR3 DNA reads as TGTGCCAGTAGTATGGGGCAGGGTAATGAAAAACTGTTTTTT. Its protein is CASSMGQGNEKLFF. Full variable domain (missing parts from reference TRBV19 and TRBJ1-4): DGGITQSPKYLFRKEGQNVTLSCEQNLNHDAMYWYRQDPGQGLRLIYYSQIVNDFQKGDIAEGYSVSREKKESFPLTVTSAQKNPTAFYLCASSMGQGNEKLFFGSGTQLSVL.

This clone was counted only a few times. The DNA for the CDR3 is TGTGCCAGCAGTTCCGGACTTTCTGGCTACACCTTC. Encoded protein: CASSSGLSGYTF. This chain links TRBV12-3 or TRBV12-4 with TRBJ1-2; D not certain. Trimming left V 4 bases short and J 7 bases short, with 10 bases between. The CDR3 length is 12 residues.